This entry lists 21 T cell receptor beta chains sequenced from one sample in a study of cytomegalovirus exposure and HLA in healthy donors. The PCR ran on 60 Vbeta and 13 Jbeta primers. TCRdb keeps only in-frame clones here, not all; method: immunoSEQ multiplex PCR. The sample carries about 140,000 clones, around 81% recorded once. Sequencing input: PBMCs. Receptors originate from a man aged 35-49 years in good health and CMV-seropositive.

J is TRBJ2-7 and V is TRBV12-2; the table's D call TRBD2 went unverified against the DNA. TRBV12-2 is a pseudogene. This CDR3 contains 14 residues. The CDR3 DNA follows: TGTGCACGGGGGAGCGGGGGCCTTTCCTACGAGCAGTACTTC. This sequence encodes CARGSGGLSYEQYF.

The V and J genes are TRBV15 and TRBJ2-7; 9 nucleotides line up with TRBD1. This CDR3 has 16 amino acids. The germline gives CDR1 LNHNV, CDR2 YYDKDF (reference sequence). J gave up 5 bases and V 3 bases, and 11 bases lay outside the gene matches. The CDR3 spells CATSRRGRQGVNEQYF. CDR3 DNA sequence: TGTGCCACCAGCAGGAGGGGTAGACAGGGGGTCAACGAGCAGTACTTC.

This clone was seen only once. The CDR3 nucleotides are TGTGCCAGCAGCTTGGGGGGAATTGGGTCACCCCTCCACTTT. It yields the protein CASSLGGIGSPLHF. This chain uses TRBV7-8 with TRBJ1-6; D is possibly TRBD1 (5 bases). The CDR3 totals 14 residues. V was shortened by 3 bases and J by 10 bases, with 13 bases between the two germline ends. Germline CDR1 is SGHVS and CDR2 is FQNEAQ.

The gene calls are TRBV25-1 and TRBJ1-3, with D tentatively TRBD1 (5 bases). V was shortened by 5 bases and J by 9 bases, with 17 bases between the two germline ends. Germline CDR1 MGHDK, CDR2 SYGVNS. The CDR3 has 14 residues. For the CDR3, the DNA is TGTGCCAGCAGTCCGTTGGGGACTAAAGGCACCATATATTTT. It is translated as CASSPLGTKGTIYF. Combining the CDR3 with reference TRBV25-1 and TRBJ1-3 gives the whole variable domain EADIYQTPRYLVIGTGKKITLECSQTMGHDKMYWYQQDPGMELHLIHYSYGVNSTEKGDLSSESTVSRIRTEHFPLTLESARPSHTSQYLCASSPLGTKGTIYFGEGSWLTVV.

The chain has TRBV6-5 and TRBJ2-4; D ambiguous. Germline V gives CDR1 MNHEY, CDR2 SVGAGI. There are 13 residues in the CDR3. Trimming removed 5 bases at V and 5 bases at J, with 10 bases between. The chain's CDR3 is CASSQLGQNIQYF. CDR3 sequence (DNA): TGTGCCAGCAGTCAGCTGGGCCAAAACATTCAGTACTTC.

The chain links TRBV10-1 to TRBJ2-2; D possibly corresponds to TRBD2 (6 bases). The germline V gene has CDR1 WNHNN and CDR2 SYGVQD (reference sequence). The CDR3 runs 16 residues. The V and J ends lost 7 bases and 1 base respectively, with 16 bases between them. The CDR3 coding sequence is TGCGCCAGCAAGGAGACCGGGACTCAGAACACCGGGGAGCTGTTTTTT. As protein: CASKETGTQNTGELFF.

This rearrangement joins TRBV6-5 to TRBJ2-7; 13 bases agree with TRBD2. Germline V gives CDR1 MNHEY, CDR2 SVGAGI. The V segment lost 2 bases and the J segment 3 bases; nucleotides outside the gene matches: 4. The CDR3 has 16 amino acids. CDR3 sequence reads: CASSYTGLAGNYEQYF. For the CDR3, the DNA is TGTGCCAGCAGTTACACGGGACTAGCGGGAAACTACGAGCAGTACTTC.

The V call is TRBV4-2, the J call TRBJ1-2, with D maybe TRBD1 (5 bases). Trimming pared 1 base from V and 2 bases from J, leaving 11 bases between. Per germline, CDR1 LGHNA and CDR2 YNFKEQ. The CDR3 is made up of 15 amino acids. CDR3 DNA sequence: TGTGCCAGCAGCCAAGGACAGCAACCAAACTATGGCTACACCTTC. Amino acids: CASSQGQQPNYGYTF.

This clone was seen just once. CDR3 in amino acids: CASSTYQGIRNEKLFF. The DNA for the CDR3 is TGTGCCAGTAGTACGTACCAGGGGATTCGGAATGAAAAACTGTTTTTT. V gene TRBV19 combines with J gene TRBJ1-4; a weak D match, TRBD1 (6 bases). With 4 bases removed from V and 5 bases from J, the gap between germline ends came to 17 bases. Germline assignment: CDR1 LNHDA and CDR2 SQIVND (reference sequence). The CDR3 contains 16 residues.

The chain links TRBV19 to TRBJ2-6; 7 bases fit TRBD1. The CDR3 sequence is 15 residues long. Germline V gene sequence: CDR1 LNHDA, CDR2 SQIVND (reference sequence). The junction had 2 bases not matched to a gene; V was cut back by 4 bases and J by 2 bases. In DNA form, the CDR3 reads TGTGCCAGTAGTACAGGACAGGCTGGGGCCAACGTCCTGACTTTC. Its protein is CASSTGQAGANVLTF.

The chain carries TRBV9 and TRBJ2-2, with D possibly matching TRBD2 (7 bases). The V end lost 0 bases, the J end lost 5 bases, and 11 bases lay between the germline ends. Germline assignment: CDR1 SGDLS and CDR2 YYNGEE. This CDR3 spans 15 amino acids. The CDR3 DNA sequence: TGTGCCAGCAGCGTAGTGGGAGGGGGAACCGGGGAGCTGTTTTTT. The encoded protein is CASSVVGGGTGELFF.

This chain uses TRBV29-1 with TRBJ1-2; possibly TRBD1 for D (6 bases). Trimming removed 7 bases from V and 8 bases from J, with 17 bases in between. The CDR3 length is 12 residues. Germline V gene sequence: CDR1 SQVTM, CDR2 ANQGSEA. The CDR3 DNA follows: TGCAGCGCTAACCAGGGGCCGGTAGGCTACACCTTC. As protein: CSANQGPVGYTF.

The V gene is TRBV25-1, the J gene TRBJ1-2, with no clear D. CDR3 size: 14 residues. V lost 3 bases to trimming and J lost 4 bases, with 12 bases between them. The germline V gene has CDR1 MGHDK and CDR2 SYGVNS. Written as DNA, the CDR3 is TGTGCCAGCAGTGATAGAGGGCTGGTCTATGGCTACACCTTC. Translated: CASSDRGLVYGYTF.

DNA for the CDR3: TGTGCCAGCAGGGACAGATTAACCCACACTGAAGCTTTCTTT. This translates into CASRDRLTHTEAFF. The chain is built from TRBV7-2 and TRBJ1-1, with a possible D match to TRBD1 (6 bases). The germline V and J ends were trimmed by 6 bases and 3 bases, with 14 bases remaining between them. The CDR3 has 14 residues. The germline gives CDR1 SGHTA, CDR2 FQGNSA.

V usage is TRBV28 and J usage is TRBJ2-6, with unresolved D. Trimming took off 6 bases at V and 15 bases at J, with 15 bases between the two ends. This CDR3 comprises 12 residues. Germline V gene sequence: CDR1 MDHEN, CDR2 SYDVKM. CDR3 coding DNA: TGTGCCAGCAGCCCAGTTGTCACATCCCTGACTTTC. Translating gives CASSPVVTSLTF.

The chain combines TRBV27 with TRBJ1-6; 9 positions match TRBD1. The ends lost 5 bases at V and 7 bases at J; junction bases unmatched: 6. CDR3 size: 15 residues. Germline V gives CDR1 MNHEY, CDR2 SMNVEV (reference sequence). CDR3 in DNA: TGTGCCAGCAGTGCGGGACAGGGAGGAAATTCACCCCTCCACTTT. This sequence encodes CASSAGQGGNSPLHF.

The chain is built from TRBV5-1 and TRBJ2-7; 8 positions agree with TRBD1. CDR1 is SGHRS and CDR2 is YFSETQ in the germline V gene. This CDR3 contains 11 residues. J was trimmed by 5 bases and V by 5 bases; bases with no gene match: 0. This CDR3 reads CASRQGDEQYF. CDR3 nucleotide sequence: TGCGCCAGCAGACAGGGGGACGAGCAGTACTTC.

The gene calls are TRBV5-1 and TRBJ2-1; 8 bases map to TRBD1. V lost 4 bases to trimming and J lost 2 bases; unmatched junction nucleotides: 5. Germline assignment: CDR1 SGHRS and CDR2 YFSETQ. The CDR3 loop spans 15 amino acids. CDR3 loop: CASSPAGGPYNEQFF. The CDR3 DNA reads TGCGCCAGCAGCCCGGCAGGGGGCCCCTACAATGAGCAGTTCTTC.

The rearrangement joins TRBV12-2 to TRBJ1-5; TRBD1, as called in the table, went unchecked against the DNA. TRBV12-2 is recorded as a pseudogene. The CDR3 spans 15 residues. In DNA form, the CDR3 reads TGTGCAAGTCGCTTAGCGCCAGGGCCCAATCAGCCCCAGCATTTT. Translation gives CASRLAPGPNQPQHF.

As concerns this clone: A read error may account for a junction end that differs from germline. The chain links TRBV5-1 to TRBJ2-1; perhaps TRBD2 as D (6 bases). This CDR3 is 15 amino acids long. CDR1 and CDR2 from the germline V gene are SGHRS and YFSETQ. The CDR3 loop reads CASRLATFVYDEQFF. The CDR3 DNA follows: TGCGCCAGCAGACTAGCCACCTTTGTCTACGATGAGCAGTTCTTC.

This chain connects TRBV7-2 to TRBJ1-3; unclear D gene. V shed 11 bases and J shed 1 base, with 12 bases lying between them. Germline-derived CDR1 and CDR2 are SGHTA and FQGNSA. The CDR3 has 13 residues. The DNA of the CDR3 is TGTGCCGTCGGGTCACCGTCTGGAAACACCATATATTTT. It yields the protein CAVGSPSGNTIYF.